This entry describes one TCR beta chain. Antigen specificity is unknown. The entry originates in a study of T cell responses to AZD1222 COVID-19 vaccine. Study-wide points: Most donors were white British, females outnumbered males, and clonal diversity was possibly underestimated. Repertoires were sampled only after the peak T cell response. At study baseline, merely over 5 AZD1222 recipients were seropositive.

Here immunoSEQ multiplex PCR was the method, and the copy in TCRdb shows in-frame clones only, minus some. The sample comprises 140,000 to 150,000 clones, around 90% of which are singletons, and 7% to 9% rests with the top ten. The CDR3 totals 14 residues. Trimming shortened V by 4 bases and J by 2 bases, and 14 bases separated the two germline ends. From germline, CDR1 is SQVTM and CDR2 ANQGSEA. The chain carries TRBV29-1 and TRBJ1-1; D is unresolved. Sequences were derived from peripheral blood, sampled 28 days after the second dose of the MenACWY control vaccine. The source of this sequence is an adult who received the MenACWY meningococcal vaccine as a control. CDR3 nucleotides: TGCAGCGTTGGTGGCAGGCAATTCAACACTGAAGCTTTCTTT. Its protein is CSVGGRQFNTEAFF. Full variable domain (rest looked up from reference TRBV29-1 and TRBJ1-1): SAVISQKPSRDICQRGTSLTIQCQVDSQVTMMFWYRQQPGQSLTLIATANQGSEATYESGFVIDKFPISRPNLTFSTLTVSNMSPEDSSIYLCSVGGRQFNTEAFFGQGTRLTVV.